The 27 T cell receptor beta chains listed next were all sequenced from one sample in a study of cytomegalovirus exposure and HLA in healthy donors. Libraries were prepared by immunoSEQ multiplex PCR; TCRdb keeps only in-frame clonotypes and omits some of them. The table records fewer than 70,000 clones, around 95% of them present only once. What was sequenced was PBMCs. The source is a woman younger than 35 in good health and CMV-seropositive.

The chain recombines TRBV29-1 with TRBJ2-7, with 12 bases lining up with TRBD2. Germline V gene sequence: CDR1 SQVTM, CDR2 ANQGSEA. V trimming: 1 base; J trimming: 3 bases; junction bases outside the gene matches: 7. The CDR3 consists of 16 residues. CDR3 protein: CSVEGFRTSGDYEQYF. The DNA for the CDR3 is TGCAGCGTTGAAGGGTTTCGGACTAGCGGGGACTACGAGCAGTACTTC.

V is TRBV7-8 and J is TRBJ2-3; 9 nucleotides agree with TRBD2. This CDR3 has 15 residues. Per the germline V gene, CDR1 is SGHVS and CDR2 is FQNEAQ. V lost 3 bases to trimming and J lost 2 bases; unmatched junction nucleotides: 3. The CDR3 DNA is TGTGCCAGCAGCTTTAGCGGGAGATTCACAGATACGCAGTATTTT. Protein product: CASSFSGRFTDTQYF.

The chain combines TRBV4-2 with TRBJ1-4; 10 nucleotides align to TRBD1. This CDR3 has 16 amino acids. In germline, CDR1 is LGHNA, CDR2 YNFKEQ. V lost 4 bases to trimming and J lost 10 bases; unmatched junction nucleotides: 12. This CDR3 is CASSRAGTGVEGKLFF. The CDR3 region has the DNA TGTGCCAGCAGCCGGGCTGGGACAGGGGTCGAGGGAAAACTGTTTTTT.

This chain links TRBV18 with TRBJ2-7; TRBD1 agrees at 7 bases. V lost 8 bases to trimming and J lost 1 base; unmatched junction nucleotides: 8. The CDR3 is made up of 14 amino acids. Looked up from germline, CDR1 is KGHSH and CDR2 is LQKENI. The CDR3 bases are TGTGCCAGCCAGGCGGAGACAGGGTCCTACGAGCAGTACTTC. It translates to CASQAETGSYEQYF.

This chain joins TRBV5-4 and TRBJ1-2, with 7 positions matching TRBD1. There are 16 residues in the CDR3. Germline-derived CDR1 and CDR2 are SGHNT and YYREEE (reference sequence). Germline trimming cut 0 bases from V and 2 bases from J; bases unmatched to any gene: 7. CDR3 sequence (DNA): TGTGCCAGCAGCTTGGGACCCGGACAGGCAAACTATGGCTACACCTTC. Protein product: CASSLGPGQANYGYTF.

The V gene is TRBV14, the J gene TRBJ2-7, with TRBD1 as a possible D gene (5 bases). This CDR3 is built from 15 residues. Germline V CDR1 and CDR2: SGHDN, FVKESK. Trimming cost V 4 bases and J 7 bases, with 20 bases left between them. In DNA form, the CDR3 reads TGTGCCAGCAGCCCCACAGGAGCCGCTTCGTTAGAGCAGTACTTC. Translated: CASSPTGAASLEQYF. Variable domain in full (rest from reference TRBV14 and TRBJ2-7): EAGVTQFPSHSVIEKGQTVTLRCDPISGHDNLYWYRRVMGKEIKFLLHFVKESKQDESGMPNNRFLAERTGGTYSTLKVQPAELEDSGVYFCASSPTGAASLEQYFGPGTRLTVT.

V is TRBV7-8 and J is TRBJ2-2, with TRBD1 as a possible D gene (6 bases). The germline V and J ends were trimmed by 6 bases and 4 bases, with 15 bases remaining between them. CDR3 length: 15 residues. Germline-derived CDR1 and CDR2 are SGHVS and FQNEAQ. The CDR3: CASRHGGGGTGELFF. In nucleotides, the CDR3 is TGTGCCAGCAGACATGGGGGCGGTGGCACCGGGGAGCTGTTTTTT.

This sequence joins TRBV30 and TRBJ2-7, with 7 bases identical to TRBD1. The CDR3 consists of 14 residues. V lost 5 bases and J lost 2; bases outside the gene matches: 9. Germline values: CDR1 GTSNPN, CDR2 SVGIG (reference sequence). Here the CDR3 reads CAWGQTGLAYEQYF. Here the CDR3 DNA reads TGTGCCTGGGGACAGACAGGGTTGGCCTACGAGCAGTACTTC. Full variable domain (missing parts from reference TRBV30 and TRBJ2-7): SQTIHQWPATLVQPVGSPLSLECTVEGTSNPNLYWYRQAAGRGLQLLFYSVGIGQISSEVPQNLSASRPQDRQFILSSKKLLLSDSGFYLCAWGQTGLAYEQYFGPGTRLTVT.

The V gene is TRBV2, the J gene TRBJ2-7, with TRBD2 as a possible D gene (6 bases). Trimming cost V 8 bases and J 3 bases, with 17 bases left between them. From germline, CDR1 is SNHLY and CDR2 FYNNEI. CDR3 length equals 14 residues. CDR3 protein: CASVVGGVSYEQYF. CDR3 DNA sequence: TGTGCCAGCGTCGTAGGAGGGGTCAGCTACGAGCAGTACTTC.

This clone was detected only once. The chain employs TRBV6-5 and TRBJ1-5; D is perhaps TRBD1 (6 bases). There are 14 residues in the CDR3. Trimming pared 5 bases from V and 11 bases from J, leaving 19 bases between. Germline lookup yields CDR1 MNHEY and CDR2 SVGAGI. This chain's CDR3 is CASSQQGLGQAQHF. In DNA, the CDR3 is TGTGCCAGCAGTCAACAGGGTTTAGGCCAGGCCCAGCATTTT.

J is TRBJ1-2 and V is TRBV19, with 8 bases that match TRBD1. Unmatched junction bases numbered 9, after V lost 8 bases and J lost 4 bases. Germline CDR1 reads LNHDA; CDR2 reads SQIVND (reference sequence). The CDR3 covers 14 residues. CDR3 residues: CASGRDRSFYGYTF. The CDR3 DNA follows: TGTGCCAGTGGCCGGGACAGGAGTTTCTATGGCTACACCTTC.

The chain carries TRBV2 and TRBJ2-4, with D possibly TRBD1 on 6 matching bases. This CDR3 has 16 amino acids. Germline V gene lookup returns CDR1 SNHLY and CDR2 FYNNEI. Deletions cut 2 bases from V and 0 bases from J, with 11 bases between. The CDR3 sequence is CASSEPRQVAKNIQYF. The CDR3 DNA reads TGTGCCAGCAGTGAACCCCGACAGGTAGCCAAAAACATTCAGTACTTC. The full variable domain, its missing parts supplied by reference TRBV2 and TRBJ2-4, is EPEVTQTPSHQVTQMGQEVILRCVPISNHLYFYWYRQILGQKVEFLVSFYNNEISEKSEIFDDQFSVERPDGSNFTLKIRSTKLEDSAMYFCASSEPRQVAKNIQYFGAGTRLSVL.

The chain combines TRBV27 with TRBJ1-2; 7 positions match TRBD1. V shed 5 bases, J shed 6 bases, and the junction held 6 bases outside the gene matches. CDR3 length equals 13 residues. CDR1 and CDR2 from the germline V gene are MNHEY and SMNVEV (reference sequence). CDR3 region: CASSHRQGNGYTF. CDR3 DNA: TGTGCCAGCAGTCACCGACAGGGCAATGGCTACACCTTC.

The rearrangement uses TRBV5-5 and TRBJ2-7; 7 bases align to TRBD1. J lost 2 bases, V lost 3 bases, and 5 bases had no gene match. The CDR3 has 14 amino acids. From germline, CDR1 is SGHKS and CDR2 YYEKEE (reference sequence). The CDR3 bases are TGTGCCAGCAGCTCACCTGGACAGGCCTACGAGCAGTACTTC. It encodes CASSSPGQAYEQYF.

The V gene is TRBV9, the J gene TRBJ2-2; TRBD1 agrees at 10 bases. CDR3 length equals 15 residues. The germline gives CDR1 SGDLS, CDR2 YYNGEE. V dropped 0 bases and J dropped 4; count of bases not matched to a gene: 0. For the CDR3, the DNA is TGTGCCAGCAGCGTAGGGGACAGGGGCACCGGGGAGCTGTTTTTT. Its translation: CASSVGDRGTGELFF.

The CDR3 sequence: CASSYDVGGGYTF. The CDR3 nucleotides read TGTGCCAGCAGTTACGACGTTGGAGGTGGCTACACCTTC. This chain links TRBV6-5 with TRBJ1-2; D uncertain. V dropped 2 bases and J dropped 7 bases, with 11 bases sitting between them. The germline gives CDR1 MNHEY, CDR2 SVGAGI. The CDR3 is 13 residues long.

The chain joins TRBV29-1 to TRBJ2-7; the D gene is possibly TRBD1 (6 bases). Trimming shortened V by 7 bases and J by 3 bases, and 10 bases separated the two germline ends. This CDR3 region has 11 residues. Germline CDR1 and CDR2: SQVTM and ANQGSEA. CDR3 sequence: CSGGHNYEQYF. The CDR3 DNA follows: TGCAGCGGGGGACACAACTACGAGCAGTACTTC.

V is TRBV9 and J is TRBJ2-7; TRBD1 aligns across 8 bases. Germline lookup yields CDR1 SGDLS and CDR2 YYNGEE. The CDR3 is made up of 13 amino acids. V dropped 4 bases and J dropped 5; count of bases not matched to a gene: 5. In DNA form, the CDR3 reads TGTGCCAGCAGCTTCGGGACAGGTAACGAGCAGTACTTC. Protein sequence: CASSFGTGNEQYF.

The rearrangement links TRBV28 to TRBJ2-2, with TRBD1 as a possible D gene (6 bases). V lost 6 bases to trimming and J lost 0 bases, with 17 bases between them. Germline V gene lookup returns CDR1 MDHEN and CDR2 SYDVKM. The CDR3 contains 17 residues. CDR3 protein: CASSNYGGYPNTGELFF. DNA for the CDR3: TGTGCCAGCAGCAACTATGGGGGCTACCCGAACACCGGGGAGCTGTTTTTT.

The CDR3 coding sequence is TGTGCCAGCAGTTTTATTGGGGCAGGGATGTCCTACGAGCAGTACTTC. Residues: CASSFIGAGMSYEQYF. J is TRBJ2-7 and V is TRBV28, with TRBD1 as a possible D gene (5 bases). Trimming took off 3 bases at V and 1 base at J, with 16 bases between the two ends. The CDR3 contains 16 residues. In germline, CDR1 is MDHEN, CDR2 SYDVKM.

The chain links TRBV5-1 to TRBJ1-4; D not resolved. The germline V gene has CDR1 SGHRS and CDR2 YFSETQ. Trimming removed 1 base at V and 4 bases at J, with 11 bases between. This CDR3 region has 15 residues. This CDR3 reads CASSLSVGVNEKLFF. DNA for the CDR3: TGCGCCAGCAGCTTGTCGGTGGGAGTTAATGAAAAACTGTTTTTT.

The CDR3 DNA reads as TGCGCCAGCAGCCAAGTAAGAGGGATTGAAGATACGCAGTATTTT. Amino acids: CASSQVRGIEDTQYF. V usage is TRBV4-3 and J usage is TRBJ2-3; possible D gene TRBD2, 5 bases. This CDR3 has 15 amino acids. The V end was cut by 1 base, the J end by 5 bases, with 13 bases between. CDR1 and CDR2 (germline): LGHNA, YSLEER.

The CDR3 DNA reads as TGTGCCAGCAGTTCAACCGGGACTAGCGGGATTTACTCCTACGAGCAGTACTTC. Its protein product is CASSSTGTSGIYSYEQYF. The gene calls are TRBV6-8 and TRBJ2-7, with TRBD2 matching 13 bases. CDR3 length: 18 residues. In germline, CDR1 is MNHGY, CDR2 SAAAGT. With V trimmed by 4 bases and J by 0 bases, 9 bases remained unmatched.

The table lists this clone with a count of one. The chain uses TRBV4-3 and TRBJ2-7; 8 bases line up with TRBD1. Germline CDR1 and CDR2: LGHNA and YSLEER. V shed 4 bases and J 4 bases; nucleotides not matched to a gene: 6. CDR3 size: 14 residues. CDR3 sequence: CASSPTGGGYEQYF. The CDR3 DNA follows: TGCGCCAGCAGCCCTACAGGGGGAGGTTACGAGCAGTACTTC.

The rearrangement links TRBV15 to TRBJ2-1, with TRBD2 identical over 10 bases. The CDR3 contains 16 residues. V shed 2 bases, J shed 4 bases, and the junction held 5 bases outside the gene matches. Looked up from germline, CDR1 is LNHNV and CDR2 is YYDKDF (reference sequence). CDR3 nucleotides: TGTGCCACCAGCAGATTGAGGACTAGCGGTTACAATGAGCAGTTCTTC. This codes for CATSRLRTSGYNEQFF.

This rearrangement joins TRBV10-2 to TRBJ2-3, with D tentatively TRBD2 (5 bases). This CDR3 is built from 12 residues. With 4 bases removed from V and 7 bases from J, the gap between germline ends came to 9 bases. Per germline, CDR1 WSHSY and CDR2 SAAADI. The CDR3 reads CASSGTRNTQYF. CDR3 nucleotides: TGCGCCAGCAGTGGGACTCGCAATACGCAGTATTTT.

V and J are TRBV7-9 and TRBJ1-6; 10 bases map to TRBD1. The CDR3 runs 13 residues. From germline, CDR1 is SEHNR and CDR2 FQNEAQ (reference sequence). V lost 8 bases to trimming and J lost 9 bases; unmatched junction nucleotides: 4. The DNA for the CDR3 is TGTGCCAGCTCTAGACAGGGGGCTTCACCCCTCCACTTT. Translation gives CASSRQGASPLHF.